One and the same sample provided the 7 T cell receptor beta chains below, sequenced in a study of blood T cell repertoires in COVID-19. Data came from immunoSEQ multiplex PCR; TCRdb stores just in-frame clones and leaves some out. The table lists around 19,000 clones, around nine tenths of them singletons. The material sequenced was peripheral blood. Source of these receptors: a human donor in a cohort sampled during active COVID-19.

This clone showed up just a few times. The chain has TRBV6-1 and TRBJ1-1; TRBD1 might be the D (6 bases). This CDR3 spans 15 amino acids. Germline CDR1 is MNHNS and CDR2 is SASEGT. Trimming removed 0 bases from V and 10 bases from J, with 18 bases in between. CDR3 sequence (DNA): TGTGCCAGCAGTGAAGCTTGGGACACAACACTGGGAGCTTTCTTT. It specifies CASSEAWDTTLGAFF.

This chain links TRBV14 with TRBJ1-5; D is possibly TRBD1 (5 bases). Trimming pared 6 bases from V and 7 bases from J, leaving 13 bases between. The CDR3 is 13 amino acids. Per germline, CDR1 SGHDN and CDR2 FVKESK. The CDR3 nucleotides read TGTGCCAGCAGTGGGCAGGGAGGACAGCCCCAGCATTTT. It translates to CASSGQGGQPQHF.

The chain links TRBV5-1 to TRBJ2-2; weak D call: TRBD2 (5 bases). The CDR3 sequence is 14 residues long. CDR1 and CDR2 from the germline V gene are SGHRS and YFSETQ. Trimming took off 1 base at V and 5 bases at J, with 9 bases between the two ends. CDR3 nucleotide sequence: TGCGCCAGCAGCTTGAGAGGCGGGACCGGGGAGCTGTTTTTT. This codes for CASSLRGGTGELFF.

The gene calls are TRBV9 and TRBJ2-3; TRBD2 matches 7 bases. The CDR3 has 15 residues. J gave up 1 base and V 0 bases, and 2 bases lay outside the gene matches. CDR1 is SGDLS and CDR2 is YYNGEE in the germline V gene. The CDR3 nucleotides read TGTGCCAGCAGCGTAGGGGGGGGAGGCACAGATACGCAGTATTTT. The encoded protein is CASSVGGGGTDTQYF.

The chain links TRBV4-1 to TRBJ2-7, with TRBD1 matching 7 bases. V shed 1 base and J 3 bases; nucleotides not matched to a gene: 18. CDR3 length equals 19 residues. Germline V lookup: CDR1 MGHRA, CDR2 YSYEKL. The CDR3: CASSQVVLIRGQQDYEQYF. The DNA of the CDR3 is TGCGCCAGCAGCCAAGTGGTGTTAATACGGGGACAGCAAGACTACGAGCAGTACTTC.

In its sample, this clone was seen once. The chain couples TRBV5-6 to TRBJ2-2; 7 bases are shared with TRBD2. Germline CDR1 SGHDT, CDR2 YYEEEE. J was trimmed by 2 bases and V by 0 bases; bases with no gene match: 4. The CDR3 runs 16 residues. CDR3 sequence reads: CASSLVAGANTGELFF. DNA of the CDR3: TGTGCCAGCAGCTTGGTGGCGGGAGCAAACACCGGGGAGCTGTTTTTT. Full variable domain (rest looked up from reference TRBV5-6 and TRBJ2-2): DAGVTQSPTHLIKTRGQQVTLRCSPKSGHDTVSWYQQALGQGPQFIFQYYEEEERQRGNFPDRFSGHQFPNYSSELNVNALLLGDSALYLCASSLVAGANTGELFFGEGSRLTVL.

V gene TRBV27 combines with J gene TRBJ2-3; possible D gene TRBD2, 6 bases. Germline V gene sequence: CDR1 MNHEY, CDR2 SMNVEV (reference sequence). The CDR3 runs 17 residues. V dropped 0 bases and J dropped 4 bases, with 17 bases sitting between them. The CDR3 bases are TGTGCCAGCAGTTTATCGTTTGGCAGGGACTTTTCAGATACGCAGTATTTT. Its protein product is CASSLSFGRDFSDTQYF.